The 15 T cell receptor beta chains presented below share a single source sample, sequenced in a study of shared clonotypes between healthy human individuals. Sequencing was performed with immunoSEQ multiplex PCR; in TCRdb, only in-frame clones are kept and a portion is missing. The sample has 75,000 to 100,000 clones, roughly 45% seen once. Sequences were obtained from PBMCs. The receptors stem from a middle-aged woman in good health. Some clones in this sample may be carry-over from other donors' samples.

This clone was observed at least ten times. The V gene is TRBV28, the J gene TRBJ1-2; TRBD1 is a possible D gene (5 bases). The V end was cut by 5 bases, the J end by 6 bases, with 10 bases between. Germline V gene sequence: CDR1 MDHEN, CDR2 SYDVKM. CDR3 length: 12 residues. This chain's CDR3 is CASSAGSDGYTF. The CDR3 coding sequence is TGTGCCAGCAGTGCAGGGTCTGATGGCTACACCTTC.

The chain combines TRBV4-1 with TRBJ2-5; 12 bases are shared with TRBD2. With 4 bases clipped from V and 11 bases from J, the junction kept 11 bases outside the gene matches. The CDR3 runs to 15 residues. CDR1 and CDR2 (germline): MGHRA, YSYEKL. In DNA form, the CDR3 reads TGCGCCAGCAGCCCTTCTAGCGGGAGGGCCGTAGAGCAGTACTTC. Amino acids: CASSPSSGRAVEQYF.

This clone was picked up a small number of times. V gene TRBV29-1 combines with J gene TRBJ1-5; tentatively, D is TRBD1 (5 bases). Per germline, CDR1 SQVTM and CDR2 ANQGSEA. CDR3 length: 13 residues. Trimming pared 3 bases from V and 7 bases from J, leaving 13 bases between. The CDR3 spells CSVDQGSGQPQHF. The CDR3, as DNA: TGCAGCGTTGATCAGGGTTCAGGACAGCCCCAGCATTTT. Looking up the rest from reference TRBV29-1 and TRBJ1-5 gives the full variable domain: SAVISQKPSRDICQRGTSLTIQCQVDSQVTMMFWYRQQPGQSLTLIATANQGSEATYESGFVIDKFPISRPNLTFSTLTVSNMSPEDSSIYLCSVDQGSGQPQHFGDGTRLSIL.

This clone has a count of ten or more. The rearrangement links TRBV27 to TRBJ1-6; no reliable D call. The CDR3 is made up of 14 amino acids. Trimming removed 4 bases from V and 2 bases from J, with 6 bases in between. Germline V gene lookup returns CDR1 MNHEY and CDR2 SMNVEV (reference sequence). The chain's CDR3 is CASSSPAYNSPLHF. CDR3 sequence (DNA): TGTGCCAGCAGTTCTCCCGCCTATAATTCACCCCTCCACTTT.

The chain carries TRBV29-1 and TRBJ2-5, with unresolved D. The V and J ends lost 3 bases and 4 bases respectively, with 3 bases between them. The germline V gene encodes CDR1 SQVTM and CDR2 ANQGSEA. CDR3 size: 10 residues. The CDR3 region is CSVDRETQYF. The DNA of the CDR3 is TGCAGCGTTGACCGAGAGACCCAGTACTTC.

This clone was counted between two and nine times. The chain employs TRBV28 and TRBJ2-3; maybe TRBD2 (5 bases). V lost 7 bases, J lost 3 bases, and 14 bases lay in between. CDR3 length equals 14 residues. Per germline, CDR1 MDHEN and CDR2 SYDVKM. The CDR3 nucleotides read TGTGCCAGCAAGGGAGCGGAAGAAACAGATACGCAGTATTTT. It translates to CASKGAEETDTQYF.

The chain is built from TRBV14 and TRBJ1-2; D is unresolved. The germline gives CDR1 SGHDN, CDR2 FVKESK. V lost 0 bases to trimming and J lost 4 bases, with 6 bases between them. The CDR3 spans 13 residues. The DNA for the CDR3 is TGTGCCAGCAGCCAAGACTGGATCTATGGCTACACCTTC. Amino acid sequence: CASSQDWIYGYTF. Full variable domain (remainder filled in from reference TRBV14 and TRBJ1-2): EAGVTQFPSHSVIEKGQTVTLRCDPISGHDNLYWYRRVMGKEIKFLLHFVKESKQDESGMPNNRFLAERTGGTYSTLKVQPAELEDSGVYFCASSQDWIYGYTFGSGTRLTVV.

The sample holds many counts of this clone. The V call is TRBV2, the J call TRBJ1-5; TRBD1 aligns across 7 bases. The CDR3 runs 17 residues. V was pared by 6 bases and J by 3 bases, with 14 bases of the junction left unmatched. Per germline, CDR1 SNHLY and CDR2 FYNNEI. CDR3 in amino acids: CASSPTGEGAFNQPQHF. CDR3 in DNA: TGTGCCAGCAGCCCAACCGGTGAGGGGGCTTTCAATCAGCCCCAGCATTTT.

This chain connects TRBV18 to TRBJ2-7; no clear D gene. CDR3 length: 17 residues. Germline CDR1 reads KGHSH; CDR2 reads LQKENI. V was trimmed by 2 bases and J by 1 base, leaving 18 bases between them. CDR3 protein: CASSPSVFGRPSYEQYF. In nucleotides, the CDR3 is TGTGCCAGCTCACCATCGGTCTTCGGAAGGCCGTCCTACGAGCAGTACTTC.

CDR3 coding DNA: TGTGCCAGCAGCCAGGGGACTAGTGCAGATACGCAGTATTTT. It is translated as CASSQGTSADTQYF. The chain uses TRBV4-2 and TRBJ2-3; 8 nucleotides line up with TRBD2. Looked up from germline, CDR1 is LGHNA and CDR2 is YNFKEQ. V trimming: 3 bases; J trimming: 4 bases; junction bases outside the gene matches: 3. This CDR3 has 14 residues.

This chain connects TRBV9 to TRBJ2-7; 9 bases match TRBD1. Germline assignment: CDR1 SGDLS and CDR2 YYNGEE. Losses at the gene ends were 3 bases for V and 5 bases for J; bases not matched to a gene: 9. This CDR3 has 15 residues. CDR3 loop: CASSGPQGARDEQYF. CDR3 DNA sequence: TGTGCCAGCAGCGGGCCACAGGGGGCGCGGGACGAGCAGTACTTC. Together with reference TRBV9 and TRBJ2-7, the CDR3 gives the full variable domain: DSGVTQTPKHLITATGQRVTLRCSPRSGDLSVYWYQQSLDQGLQFLIQYYNGEERAKGNILERFSAQQFPDLHSELNLSSLELGDSALYFCASSGPQGARDEQYFGPGTRLTVT.

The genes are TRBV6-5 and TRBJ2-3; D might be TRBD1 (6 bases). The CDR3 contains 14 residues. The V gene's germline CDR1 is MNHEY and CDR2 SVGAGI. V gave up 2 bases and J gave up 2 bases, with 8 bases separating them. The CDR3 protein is CASSYRDNTDTQYF. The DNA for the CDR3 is TGTGCCAGCAGTTACCGGGACAACACAGATACGCAGTATTTT.

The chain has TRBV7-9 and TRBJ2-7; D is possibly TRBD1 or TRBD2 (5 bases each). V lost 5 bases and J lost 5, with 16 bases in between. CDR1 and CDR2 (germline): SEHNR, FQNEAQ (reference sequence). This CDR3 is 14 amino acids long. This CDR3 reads CASSLGTESDEQYF. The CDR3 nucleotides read TGTGCCAGCAGCCTCGGGACGGAAAGCGACGAGCAGTACTTC.

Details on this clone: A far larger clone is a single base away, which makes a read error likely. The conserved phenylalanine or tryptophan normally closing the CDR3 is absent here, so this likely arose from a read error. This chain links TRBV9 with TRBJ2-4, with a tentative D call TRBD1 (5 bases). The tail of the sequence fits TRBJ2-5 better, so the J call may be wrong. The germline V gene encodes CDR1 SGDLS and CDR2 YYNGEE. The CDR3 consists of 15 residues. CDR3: CASSVDGLGEETQYL. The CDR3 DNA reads TGTGCCAGCAGCGTAGACGGGCTAGGGGAAGAGACCCAGTACCTC.

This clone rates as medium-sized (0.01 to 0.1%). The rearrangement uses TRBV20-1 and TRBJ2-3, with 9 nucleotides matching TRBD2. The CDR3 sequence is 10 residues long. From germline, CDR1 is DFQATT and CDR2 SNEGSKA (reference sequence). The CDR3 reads CSLGTSLQYF. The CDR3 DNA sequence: TGCAGCCTGGGGACTAGCTTGCAGTATTTT.